Reported below is one TCR beta chain. Its cognate antigen is unknown. From germline, CDR1 is MDHEN and CDR2 SYDVKM. Trimming removed 7 bases from V and 1 base from J; junction bases left unmatched: 18. The CDR3 spans 18 residues. The study ran its PCR with 60 Vbeta and 13 Jbeta primers. Profiled with immunoSEQ multiplex PCR; TCRdb holds only in-frame clones, not every one. Among roughly 100,000 clones listed, more than 75% were seen once. This sample was taken from a study of cytomegalovirus exposure and HLA in healthy donors. On the study more broadly: Some 87 million unique TCRs from HLA-typed donors were held in an early release of data. Broader study findings: Available immune exposure information was restricted to CMV serostatus only. Per a later analysis, 18,000 or so TCR beta sequences showed association with HLA alleles at 0.05 false discovery rate.

This receptor was identified in a young woman in good health and CMV-seropositive. The sequenced sample consisted of PBMCs. V is TRBV28 and J is TRBJ2-5; 7 bases align to TRBD2. The CDR3 protein is CASISGARDWTSQETQYF. As DNA, the CDR3 is TGTGCCAGCATAAGCGGGGCCCGGGATTGGACTAGCCAAGAGACCCAGTACTTC.